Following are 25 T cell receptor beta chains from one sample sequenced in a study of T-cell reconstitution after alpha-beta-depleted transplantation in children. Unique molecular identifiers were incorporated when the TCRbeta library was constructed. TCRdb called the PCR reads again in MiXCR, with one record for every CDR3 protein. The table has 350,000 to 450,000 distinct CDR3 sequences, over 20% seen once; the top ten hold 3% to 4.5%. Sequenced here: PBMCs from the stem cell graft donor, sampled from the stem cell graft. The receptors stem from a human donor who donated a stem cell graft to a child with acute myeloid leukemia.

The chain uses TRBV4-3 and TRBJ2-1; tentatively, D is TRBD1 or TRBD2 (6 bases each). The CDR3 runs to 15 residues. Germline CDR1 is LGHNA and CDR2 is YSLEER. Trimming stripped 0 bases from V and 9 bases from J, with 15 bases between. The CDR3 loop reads CASSQEPRGAREQFF. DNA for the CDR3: TGCGCCAGCAGCCAAGAGCCAAGGGGGGCACGTGAGCAGTTCTTC.

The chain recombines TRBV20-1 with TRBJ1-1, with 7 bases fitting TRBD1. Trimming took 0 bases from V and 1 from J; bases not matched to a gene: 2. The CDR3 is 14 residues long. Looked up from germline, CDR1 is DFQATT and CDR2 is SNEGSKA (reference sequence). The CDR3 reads CSAREGQPNTEAFF. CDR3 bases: TGCAGTGCTAGAGAGGGACAGCCGAACACTGAAGCTTTCTTT.

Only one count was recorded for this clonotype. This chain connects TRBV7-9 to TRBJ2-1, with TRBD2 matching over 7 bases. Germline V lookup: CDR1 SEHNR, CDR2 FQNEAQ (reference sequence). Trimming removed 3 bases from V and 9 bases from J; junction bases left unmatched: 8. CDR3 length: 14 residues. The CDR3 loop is CASSFEVGGSEQFF. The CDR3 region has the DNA TGTGCCAGCAGCTTCGAAGTAGGCGGGAGTGAGCAGTTCTTC.

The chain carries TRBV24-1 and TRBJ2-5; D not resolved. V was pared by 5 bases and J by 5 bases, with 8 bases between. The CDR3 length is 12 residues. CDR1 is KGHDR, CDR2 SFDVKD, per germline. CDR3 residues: CATSGLAETQYF. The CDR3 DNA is TGTGCCACCAGTGGACTTGCGGAGACCCAGTACTTC.

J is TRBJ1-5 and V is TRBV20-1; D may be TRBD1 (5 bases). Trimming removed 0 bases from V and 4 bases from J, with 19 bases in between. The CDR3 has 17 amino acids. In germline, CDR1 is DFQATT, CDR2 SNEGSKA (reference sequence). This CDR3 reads CSARDVTYGTQNQPQHF. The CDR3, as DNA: TGCAGTGCTAGAGATGTTACGTATGGGACTCAAAATCAGCCCCAGCATTTT.

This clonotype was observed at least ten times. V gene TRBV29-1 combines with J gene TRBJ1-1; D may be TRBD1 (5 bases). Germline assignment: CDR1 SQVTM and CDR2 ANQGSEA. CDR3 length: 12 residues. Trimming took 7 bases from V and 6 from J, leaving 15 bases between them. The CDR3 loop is CSDNQGSAEAFF. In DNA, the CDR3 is TGCAGCGACAACCAGGGTTCCGCTGAAGCTTTCTTT. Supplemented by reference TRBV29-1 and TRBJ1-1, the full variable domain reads SAVISQKPSRDICQRGTSLTIQCQVDSQVTMMFWYRQQPGQSLTLIATANQGSEATYESGFVIDKFPISRPNLTFSTLTVSNMSPEDSSIYLCSDNQGSAEAFFGQGTRLTVV.

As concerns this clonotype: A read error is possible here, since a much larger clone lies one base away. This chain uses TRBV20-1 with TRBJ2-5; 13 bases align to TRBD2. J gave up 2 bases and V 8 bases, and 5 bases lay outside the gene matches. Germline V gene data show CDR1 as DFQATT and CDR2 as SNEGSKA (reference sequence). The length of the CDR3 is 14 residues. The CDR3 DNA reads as TGCAGTACTAAACTAGCGGGAGGGCAAGAGACCCAGTACTTC. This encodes CSTKLAGGQETQYF.

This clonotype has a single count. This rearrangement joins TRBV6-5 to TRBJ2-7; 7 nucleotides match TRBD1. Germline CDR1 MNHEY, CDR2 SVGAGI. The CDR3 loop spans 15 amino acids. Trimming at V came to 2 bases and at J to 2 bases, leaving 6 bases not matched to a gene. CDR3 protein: CASSYGRQGAYEQYF. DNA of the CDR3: TGTGCCAGCAGTTACGGTAGACAGGGTGCCTACGAGCAGTACTTC.

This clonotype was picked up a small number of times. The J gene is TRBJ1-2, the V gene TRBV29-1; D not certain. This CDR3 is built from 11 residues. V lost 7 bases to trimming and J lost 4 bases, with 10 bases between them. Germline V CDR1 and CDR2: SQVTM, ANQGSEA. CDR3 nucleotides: TGCAGCGGAATGGGCTCCTATGGCTACACCTTC. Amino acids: CSGMGSYGYTF.

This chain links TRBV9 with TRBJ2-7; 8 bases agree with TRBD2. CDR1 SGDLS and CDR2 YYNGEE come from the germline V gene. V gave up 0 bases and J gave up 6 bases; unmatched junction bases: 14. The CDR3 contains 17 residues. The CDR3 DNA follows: TGTGCCAGCAGCGTAGGAGGTCTAACGGGAGGGCTGGGCGAGCAGTACTTC. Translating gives CASSVGGLTGGLGEQYF.

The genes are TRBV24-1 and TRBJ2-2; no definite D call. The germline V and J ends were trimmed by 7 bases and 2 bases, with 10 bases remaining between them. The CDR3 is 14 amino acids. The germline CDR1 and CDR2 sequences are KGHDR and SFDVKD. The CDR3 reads CATSLRVNTGELFF. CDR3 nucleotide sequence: TGTGCCACCAGCCTCAGAGTCAACACCGGGGAGCTGTTTTTT.

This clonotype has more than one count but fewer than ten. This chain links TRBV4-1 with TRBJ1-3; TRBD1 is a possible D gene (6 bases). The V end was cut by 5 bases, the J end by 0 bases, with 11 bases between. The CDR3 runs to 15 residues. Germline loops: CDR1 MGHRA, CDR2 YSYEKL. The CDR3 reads CASSTGQGSGNTIYF. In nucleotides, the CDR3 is TGCGCCAGCAGCACGGGACAAGGCTCTGGAAACACCATATATTTT.

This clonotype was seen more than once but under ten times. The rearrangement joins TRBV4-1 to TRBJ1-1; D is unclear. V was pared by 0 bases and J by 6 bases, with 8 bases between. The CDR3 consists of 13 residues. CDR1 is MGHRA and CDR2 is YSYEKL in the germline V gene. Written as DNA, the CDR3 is TGCGCCAGCAGCCAAGATCCTCTTTCTGAAGCTTTCTTT. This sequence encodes CASSQDPLSEAFF.

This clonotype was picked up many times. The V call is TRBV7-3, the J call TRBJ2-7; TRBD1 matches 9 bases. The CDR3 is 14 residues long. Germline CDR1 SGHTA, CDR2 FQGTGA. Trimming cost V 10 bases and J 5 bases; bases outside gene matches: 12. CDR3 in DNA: TGTGCCAACGGACTAGGGACAGGGCGTAACGAGCAGTACTTC. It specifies CANGLGTGRNEQYF. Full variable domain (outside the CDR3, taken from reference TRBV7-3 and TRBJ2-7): GAGVSQTPSNKVTEKGKYVELRCDPISGHTALYWYRQSLGQGPEFLIYFQGTGAADDSGLPNDRFFAVRPEGSVSTLKIQRTERGDSAVYLCANGLGTGRNEQYFGPGTRLTVT.

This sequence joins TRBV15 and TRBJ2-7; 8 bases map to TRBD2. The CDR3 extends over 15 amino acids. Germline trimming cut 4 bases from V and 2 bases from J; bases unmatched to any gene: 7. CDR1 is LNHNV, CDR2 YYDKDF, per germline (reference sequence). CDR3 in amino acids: CATSNPGRDTYEQYF. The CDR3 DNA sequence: TGTGCCACCAGCAACCCCGGGAGGGACACCTACGAGCAGTACTTC.

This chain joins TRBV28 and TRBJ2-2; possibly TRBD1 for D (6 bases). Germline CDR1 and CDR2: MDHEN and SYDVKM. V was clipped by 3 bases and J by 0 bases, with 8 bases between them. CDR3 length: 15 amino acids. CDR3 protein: CASSFWDTNTGELFF. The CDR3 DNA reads TGTGCCAGCAGTTTCTGGGACACGAACACCGGGGAGCTGTTTTTT.

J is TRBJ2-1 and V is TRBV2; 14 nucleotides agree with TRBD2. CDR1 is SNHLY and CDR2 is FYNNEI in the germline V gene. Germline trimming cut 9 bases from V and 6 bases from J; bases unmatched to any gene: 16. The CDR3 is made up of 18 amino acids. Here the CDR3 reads CASRPRFGGLAGANEQFF. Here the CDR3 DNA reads TGTGCCAGTCGGCCGAGGTTTGGGGGACTAGCGGGAGCCAATGAGCAGTTCTTC.

The CDR3 bases are TGCGCCAGCAGCTTGGCCTCCGGGACAGTGTACTACGAGCAGTACTTC. Translated: CASSLASGTVYYEQYF. The V gene is TRBV5-1, the J gene TRBJ2-7, with 7 bases aligning to TRBD1. The CDR3 consists of 16 residues. Germline CDR1 SGHRS, CDR2 YFSETQ. Trimming removed 0 bases from V and 3 bases from J; junction bases left unmatched: 9.

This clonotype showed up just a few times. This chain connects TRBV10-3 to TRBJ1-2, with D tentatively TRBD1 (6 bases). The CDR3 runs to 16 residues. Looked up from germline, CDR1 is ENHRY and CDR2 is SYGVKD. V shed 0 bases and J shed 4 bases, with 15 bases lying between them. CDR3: CAISESSPGAGYGYTF. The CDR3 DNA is TGTGCCATCAGTGAGTCTTCCCCAGGGGCGGGCTATGGCTACACCTTC.

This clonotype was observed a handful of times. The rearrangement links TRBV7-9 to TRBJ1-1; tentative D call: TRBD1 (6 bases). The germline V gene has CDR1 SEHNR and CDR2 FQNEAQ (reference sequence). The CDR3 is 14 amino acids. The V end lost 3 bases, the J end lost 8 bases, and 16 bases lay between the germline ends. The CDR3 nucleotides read TGTGCCAGCAGCTTGGTCACAGGGCGGATGGAAGCTTTCTTT. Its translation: CASSLVTGRMEAFF. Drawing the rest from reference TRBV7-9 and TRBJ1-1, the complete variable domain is DTGVSQNPRHKITKRGQNVTFRCDPISEHNRLYWYRQTLGQGPEFLTYFQNEAQLEKSRLLSDRFSAERPKGSFSTLEIQRTEQGDSAMYLCASSLVTGRMEAFFGQGTRLTVV.

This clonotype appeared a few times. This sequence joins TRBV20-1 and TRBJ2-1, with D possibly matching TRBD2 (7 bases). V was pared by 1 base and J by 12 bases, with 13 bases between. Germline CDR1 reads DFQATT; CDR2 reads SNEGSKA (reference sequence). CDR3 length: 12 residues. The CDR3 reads CSARASGGLQFF. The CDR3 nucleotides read TGCAGTGCTAGAGCCTCGGGGGGCCTGCAGTTCTTC.

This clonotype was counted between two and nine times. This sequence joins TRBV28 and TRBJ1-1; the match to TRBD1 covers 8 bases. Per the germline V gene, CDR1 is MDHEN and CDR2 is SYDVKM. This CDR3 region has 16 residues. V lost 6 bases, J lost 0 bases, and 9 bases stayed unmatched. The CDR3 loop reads CASRSRQGIMNTEAFF. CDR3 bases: TGTGCCAGCAGGTCGCGACAGGGGATCATGAACACTGAAGCTTTCTTT.

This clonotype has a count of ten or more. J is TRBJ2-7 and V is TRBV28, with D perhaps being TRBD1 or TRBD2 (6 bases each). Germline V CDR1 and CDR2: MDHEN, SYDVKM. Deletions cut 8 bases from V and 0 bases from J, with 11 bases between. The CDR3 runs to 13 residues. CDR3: CASGGTPSYEQYF. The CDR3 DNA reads TGTGCCAGCGGGGGGACACCCTCCTACGAGCAGTACTTC.

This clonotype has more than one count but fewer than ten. The CDR3 bases are TGTGCCAGCAGCTCATCCCTTGGACTAGCGGGAGGCTACGAGCAGTACTTC. It translates to CASSSSLGLAGGYEQYF. V gene TRBV6-2 or TRBV6-3 combines with J gene TRBJ2-7, with TRBD2 identical over 14 bases. Germline assignment: CDR1 MNHEY and CDR2 SVGEGT. J was trimmed by 3 bases and V by 6 bases; bases with no gene match: 10. This CDR3 region has 17 residues.

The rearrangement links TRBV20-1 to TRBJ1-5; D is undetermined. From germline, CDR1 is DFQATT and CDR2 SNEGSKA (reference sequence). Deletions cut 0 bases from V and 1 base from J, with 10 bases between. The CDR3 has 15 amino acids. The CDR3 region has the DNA TGCAGTGCTAGAGATCACCACCTCAGCAATCAGCCCCAGCATTTT. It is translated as CSARDHHLSNQPQHF.